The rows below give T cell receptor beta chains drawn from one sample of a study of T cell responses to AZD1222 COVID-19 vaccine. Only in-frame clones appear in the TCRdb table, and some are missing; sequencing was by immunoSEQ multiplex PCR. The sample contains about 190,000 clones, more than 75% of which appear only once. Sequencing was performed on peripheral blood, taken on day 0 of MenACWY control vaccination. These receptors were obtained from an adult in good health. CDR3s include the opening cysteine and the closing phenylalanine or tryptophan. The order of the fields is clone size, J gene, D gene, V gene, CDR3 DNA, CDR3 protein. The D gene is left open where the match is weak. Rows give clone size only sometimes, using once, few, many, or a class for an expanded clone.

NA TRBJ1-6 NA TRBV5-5 TGTGCCAGCAGCTTGGAAGTTGCAGCGAGGGCTAGTTCACCCCTCCACTTT CASSLEVAARASSPLHF
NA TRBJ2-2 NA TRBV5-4 TGTGCCAGCAGCTTGGGTGGTCGTGGCGGGACCGGGGAGCTGTTTTTT CASSLGGRGGTGELFF
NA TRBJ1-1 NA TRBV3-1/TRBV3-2 TGTGCCAGCAGCCAGGGGGCTGGGAACACTGAAGCTTTCTTT CASSQGAGNTEAFF
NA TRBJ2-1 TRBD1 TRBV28 TGTGCCAGCAGTTCCACAGGGGGTGAGCAGTTCTTC CASSSTGGEQFF
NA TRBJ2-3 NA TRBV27 TGTGCCAGCAGTTTACGGGCCTACGAGCGGCGCACAGATACGCAGTATTTT CASSLRAYERRTDTQYF
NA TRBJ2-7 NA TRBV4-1 TGCGCCAGCAGCCAAGACGGGGCGGTGGTATCCTACGAGCAGTACTTC CASSQDGAVVSYEQYF
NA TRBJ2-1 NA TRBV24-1 TGTGCCATAGGGGACTCCCGTCGCTACAATGAGCAGTTCTTC CAIGDSRRYNEQFF
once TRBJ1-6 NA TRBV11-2 TGTGCCAGCAGTGATCGGGGTCGTTGGAATTCACCCCTCCACTTT CASSDRGRWNSPLHF
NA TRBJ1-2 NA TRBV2 TGTGCCAGCAGTGAAGAAAGCGTAAGAACTTATGGCTACACCTTC CASSEESVRTYGYTF
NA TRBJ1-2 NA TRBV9 TGTGCCAGCAGCGTAGGGCAACGGACCACTGGCTACACCTTC CASSVGQRTTGYTF
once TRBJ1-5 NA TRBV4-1 TGCGCCAGCAGCCAAGTTTTTGGGGGTCGGCAGCCCCAGCATTTT CASSQVFGGRQPQHF
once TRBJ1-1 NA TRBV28 TGTGCCAGCAGGCAAGGGGTTCTGAACACTGAAGCTTTCTTT CASRQGVLNTEAFF
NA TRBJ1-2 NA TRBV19 TGTGCCAGTAGTAGGGGAAGTAGAAATGGCTACACCTTC CASSRGSRNGYTF
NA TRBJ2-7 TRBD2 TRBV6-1 TGTGCCAGCAGTGATGAGGGTAGCGGGAGCCTAGAGCAGTACTTC CASSDEGSGSLEQYF
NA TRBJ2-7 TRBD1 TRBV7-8 TGTGCCAGCAGCTTAACTTCCGGGACAGTACTAGGCGAGCAGTACTTC CASSLTSGTVLGEQYF
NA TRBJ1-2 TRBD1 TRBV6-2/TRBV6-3 TGTGCCAGCAGCCTAGAGACAGGGCCCTATGGCTACACCTTC CASSLETGPYGYTF
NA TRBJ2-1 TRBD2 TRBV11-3 TGTGCCAGCAGCTCCGGACTAGCGGGAGGCAATGAGCAGTTCTTC CASSSGLAGGNEQFF
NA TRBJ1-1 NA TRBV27 TGTGCCAGCAGTTTAGTCGTGAACACTGAAGCTTTCTTT CASSLVVNTEAFF
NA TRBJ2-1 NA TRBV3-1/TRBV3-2 TGTGCCAGCAGCCAAGTGAACCGGCAACATAAACCCTCCTACAATGAGCAGTTCTTC CASSQVNRQHKPSYNEQFF
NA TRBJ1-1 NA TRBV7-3 TGTGCCAGCAGCTTAGGGGCAGGGCCCACTGAAGCTTTCTTT CASSLGAGPTEAFF
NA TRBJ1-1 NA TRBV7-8 TGTGCCAGCAGCTTAGAGTCGACTTTGGGGAGCACTGAAGCTTTCTTT CASSLESTLGSTEAFF
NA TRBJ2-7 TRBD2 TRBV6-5 TGTGCCAGCAGTTACCGCGGGGGGGAGTACGAGCAGTACTTC CASSYRGGEYEQYF
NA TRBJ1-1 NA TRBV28 TGTGCCAGCAGTTTCATAGGGTACGACACTGAAGCTTTCTTT CASSFIGYDTEAFF
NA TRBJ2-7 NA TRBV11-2 TGTGCCAGCAGCTCGGGACAAGCCCAAGGGGAGCAGTACTTC CASSSGQAQGEQYF
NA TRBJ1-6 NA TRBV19 TGTGCCAGTAAGGGGAACGAGGAGAATTCACCCCTCCACTTT CASKGNEENSPLHF
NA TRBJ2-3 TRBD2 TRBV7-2 TGTGCCAGCAGCTTAGGGGGACTAGCGGGAACAGATACGCAGTATTTT CASSLGGLAGTDTQYF
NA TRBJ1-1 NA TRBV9 TGTGCCAGCAGCGTAGAAGGGAGGGACACTGAAGCTTTCTTT CASSVEGRDTEAFF
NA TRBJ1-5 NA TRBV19 TGTGCCAGTACCCTGGTCCCTGCCAGGGTGTATGATCAGCCCCAGCATTTT CASTLVPARVYDQPQHF
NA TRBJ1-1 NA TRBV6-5 TGTGCCAGCAGTCCCCGGGTACAGGGTGACACTGAAGCTTTCTTT CASSPRVQGDTEAFF
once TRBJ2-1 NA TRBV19 TGTGCCAGTACCCAGGGGAGGGGGAGGAATGAGCAGTTCTTC CASTQGRGRNEQFF
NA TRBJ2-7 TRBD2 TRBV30 TGTGCCTGGAGTGTATCAGGGGTCGGGCTAGCGGGAGGGCCGTACGAGCAGTACTTC CAWSVSGVGLAGGPYEQYF
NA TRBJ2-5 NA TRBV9 TGTGCCAGCAGCGCGGACAACCAAGAGACCCAGTACTTC CASSADNQETQYF
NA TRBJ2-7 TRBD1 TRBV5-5 TGTGCCAGCATCGCCTATCAGACAGGGACCTACGAGCAGTACTTC CASIAYQTGTYEQYF
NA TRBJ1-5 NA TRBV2 TGTGCCAGCAGTGAAGGGGTGGGCAGGGGCAGCAATCAGCCCCAGCATTTT CASSEGVGRGSNQPQHF
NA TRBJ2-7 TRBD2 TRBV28 TGTGCCAGCAGTTCCGGGACTAGCGGGAGGGCCCGCGAGCAGTACTTC CASSSGTSGRAREQYF
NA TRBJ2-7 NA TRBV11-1 TGTGCCAGCAGCCCGACTAGGTTTTCCTACGAGCAGTACTTC CASSPTRFSYEQYF
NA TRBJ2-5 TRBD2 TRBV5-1 TGCGCCAGCAGTAGCGGGGGGGGCCTTACGGAGACCCAGTACTTC CASSSGGGLTETQYF